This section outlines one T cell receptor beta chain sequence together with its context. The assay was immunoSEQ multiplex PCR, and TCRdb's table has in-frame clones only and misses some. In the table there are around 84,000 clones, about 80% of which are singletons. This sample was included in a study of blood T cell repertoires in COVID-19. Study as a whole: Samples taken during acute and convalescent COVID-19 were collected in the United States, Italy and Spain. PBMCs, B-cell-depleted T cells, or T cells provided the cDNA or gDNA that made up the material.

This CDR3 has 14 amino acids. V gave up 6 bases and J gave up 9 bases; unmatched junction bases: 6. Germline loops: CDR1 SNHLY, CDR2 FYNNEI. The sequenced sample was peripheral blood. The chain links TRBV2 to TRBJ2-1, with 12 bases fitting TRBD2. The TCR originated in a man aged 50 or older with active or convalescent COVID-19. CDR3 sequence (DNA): TGTGCCAGCAGCCTAGCGGGGGGGAGGGGTGAGCAGTTCTTC. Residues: CASSLAGGRGEQFF.